The entry below describes one T cell receptor (beta chain). Its antigen is as yet unknown. These data originate in a study of T cells in localized non-small cell lung cancer. Using immunoSEQ multiplex PCR, the repertoire was profiled, and TCRdb retains in-frame clones only, with some absent. Of around 70,000 clones listed, approximately 87% are singletons. Points from the study as a whole: A median around 57 of the top 100 tumor clones appeared in adjacent lung. Heterogeneity remains possible, as sequencing covered one tumor region only.

V dropped 0 bases and J dropped 1; count of bases not matched to a gene: 10. From germline, CDR1 is SQVTM and CDR2 ANQGSEA. The CDR3 runs 17 residues. The sequencing used peripheral blood, collected before any cancer treatment. V gene TRBV29-1 combines with J gene TRBJ1-2, with TRBD1 matching over 8 bases. The TCR comes from a male donor aged 60 or over with stage III squamous cell lung carcinoma. CDR3 residues: CSVEERAGGVFNYGYTF. The CDR3, as DNA: TGCAGCGTTGAAGAGCGGGCAGGGGGCGTCTTTAACTATGGCTACACCTTC.